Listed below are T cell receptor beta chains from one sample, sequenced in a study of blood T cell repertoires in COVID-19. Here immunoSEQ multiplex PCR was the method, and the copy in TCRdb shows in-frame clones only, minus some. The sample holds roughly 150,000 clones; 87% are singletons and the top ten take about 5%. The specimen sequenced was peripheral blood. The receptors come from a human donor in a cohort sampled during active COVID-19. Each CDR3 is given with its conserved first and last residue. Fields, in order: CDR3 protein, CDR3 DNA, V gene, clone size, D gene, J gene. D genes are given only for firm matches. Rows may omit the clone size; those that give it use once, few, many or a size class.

CDR3 protein: CASSLDDRFRGYGYTF
CDR3 DNA: TGTGCCAGCAGCTTAGATGACAGGTTCAGAGGCTATGGCTACACCTTC
V gene: TRBV7-8
clone size: .
D gene: .
J gene: TRBJ1-2

CDR3 protein: CTSSGDGTGVYEQYF
CDR3 DNA: TGCACCAGCAGCGGAGACGGGACAGGGGTATACGAGCAGTACTTC
V gene: TRBV1
clone size: .
D gene: .
J gene: TRBJ2-7

CDR3 protein: CATSDPPHHGYTF
CDR3 DNA: TGTGCCACCAGTGATCCCCCCCATCATGGCTACACCTTC
V gene: TRBV24-1
clone size: .
D gene: .
J gene: TRBJ1-2

CDR3 protein: CASSLGAGFVNEQFF
CDR3 DNA: TGTGCCAGCAGCTTGGGAGCGGGGTTCGTCAATGAGCAGTTCTTC
V gene: TRBV5-4
clone size: once
D gene: TRBD2
J gene: TRBJ2-1

CDR3 protein: CASSVDGRNTEAFF
CDR3 DNA: TGTGCCAGCAGCGTAGATGGGAGGAACACTGAAGCTTTCTTT
V gene: TRBV9
clone size: .
D gene: .
J gene: TRBJ1-1

CDR3 protein: CATSVRQDQPQHF
CDR3 DNA: TGTGCCACCAGCGTCCGACAGGATCAGCCCCAGCATTTT
V gene: TRBV15
clone size: .
D gene: .
J gene: TRBJ1-5

CDR3 protein: CASSSGSTDTQYF
CDR3 DNA: TGTGCCAGCAGTTCGGGGAGCACAGATACGCAGTATTTT
V gene: TRBV12-3/TRBV12-4
clone size: .
D gene: .
J gene: TRBJ2-3

CDR3 protein: CASGRDSYEQYF
CDR3 DNA: TGTGCCAGCGGCAGGGACTCCTACGAGCAGTACTTC
V gene: TRBV9
clone size: .
D gene: .
J gene: TRBJ2-7

CDR3 protein: CAIRMGEGQNTGELFF
CDR3 DNA: TGTGCCATCAGGATGGGGGAGGGCCAGAACACCGGGGAGCTGTTTTTT
V gene: TRBV10-3
clone size: .
D gene: TRBD2
J gene: TRBJ2-2

CDR3 protein: CASSRIWTGNTEAFF
CDR3 DNA: TGCGCCAGCAGCCGGATCTGGACAGGGAACACTGAAGCTTTCTTT
V gene: TRBV4-1
clone size: .
D gene: TRBD1
J gene: TRBJ1-1

CDR3 protein: CASSSSSTTDSSNQPQHF
CDR3 DNA: TGTGCCAGCAGCAGTTCGTCTACCACGGACAGTAGCAATCAGCCCCAGCATTTT
V gene: TRBV28
clone size: once
D gene: .
J gene: TRBJ1-5

CDR3 protein: CSVESGTREKLFF
CDR3 DNA: TGCAGCGTTGAATCGGGAACCCGGGAAAAACTGTTTTTT
V gene: TRBV29-1
clone size: .
D gene: .
J gene: TRBJ1-4

CDR3 protein: CASSLEASGGDYEQYF
CDR3 DNA: TGCGCCAGCAGCTTGGAGGCTAGCGGGGGAGACTACGAGCAGTACTTC
V gene: TRBV5-1
clone size: .
D gene: TRBD2
J gene: TRBJ2-7

CDR3 protein: CASARTSDGTQYF
CDR3 DNA: TGCGCCAGCGCCCGGACTAGCGACGGTACGCAGTATTTT
V gene: TRBV10-1
clone size: .
D gene: TRBD2
J gene: TRBJ2-3

CDR3 protein: CASSFEGQPQHF
CDR3 DNA: TGTGCCAGCAGCTTCGAGGGTCAGCCCCAGCATTTT
V gene: TRBV5-4
clone size: .
D gene: .
J gene: TRBJ1-5

CDR3 protein: CASSMESGPLDEQYF
CDR3 DNA: TGTGCCAGCAGTATGGAGAGCGGGCCCCTGGACGAGCAGTACTTC
V gene: TRBV6-2/TRBV6-3
clone size: .
D gene: .
J gene: TRBJ2-7

CDR3 protein: CAWSGLAGQETQYF
CDR3 DNA: TGTGCCTGGAGTGGACTAGCGGGCCAAGAGACCCAGTACTTC
V gene: TRBV30
clone size: few
D gene: TRBD2
J gene: TRBJ2-5

CDR3 protein: CAWSARQGKSEYSNQPQHF
CDR3 DNA: TGTGCCTGGAGTGCCCGACAGGGTAAAAGTGAGTATAGCAATCAGCCCCAGCATTTT
V gene: TRBV30
clone size: .
D gene: TRBD1
J gene: TRBJ1-5

CDR3 protein: CASSLNKKGALYEQYF
CDR3 DNA: TGTGCCAGCAGCTTAAACAAAAAAGGGGCACTCTACGAGCAGTACTTC
V gene: TRBV11-3
clone size: .
D gene: .
J gene: TRBJ2-7

CDR3 protein: CASSFVLAGGTYEQYF
CDR3 DNA: TGTGCCAGCAGCTTCGTACTAGCGGGAGGAACCTACGAGCAGTACTTC
V gene: TRBV7-8
clone size: .
D gene: TRBD2
J gene: TRBJ2-7

CDR3 protein: CASSVSTAEDTQYF
CDR3 DNA: TGTGCCAGCAGCGTGTCGACAGCTGAAGATACGCAGTATTTT
V gene: TRBV5-5
clone size: once
D gene: .
J gene: TRBJ2-3

CDR3 protein: CAITREGNEQYF
CDR3 DNA: TGTGCCATCACCCGGGAGGGAAACGAGCAGTACTTC
V gene: TRBV10-3
clone size: .
D gene: TRBD2
J gene: TRBJ2-7

CDR3 protein: CASSVNQRNYEQYF
CDR3 DNA: TGTGCCAGCAGCGTAAATCAGCGGAACTACGAGCAGTACTTC
V gene: TRBV7-9
clone size: .
D gene: .
J gene: TRBJ2-7

CDR3 protein: CASSWGGSTDTQYF
CDR3 DNA: TGTGCCAGCAGCTGGGGGGGAAGCACAGATACGCAGTATTTT
V gene: TRBV7-2
clone size: .
D gene: TRBD2
J gene: TRBJ2-3

CDR3 protein: CAISLDRADTEAFF
CDR3 DNA: TGTGCCATCAGTTTGGACAGGGCGGACACTGAAGCTTTCTTT
V gene: TRBV10-3
clone size: .
D gene: TRBD1
J gene: TRBJ1-1

CDR3 protein: CASSLGQGTYNSPLHF
CDR3 DNA: TGTGCCAGCAGCCTAGGACAGGGGACCTATAATTCACCCCTCCACTTT
V gene: TRBV27
clone size: .
D gene: TRBD1
J gene: TRBJ1-6

CDR3 protein: CASSQGRVNSYEQYF
CDR3 DNA: TGTGCCAGCAGCCAAGGGAGGGTTAACTCCTACGAGCAGTACTTC
V gene: TRBV4-2
clone size: .
D gene: .
J gene: TRBJ2-7

CDR3 protein: CASSLAGGLPYEQYF
CDR3 DNA: TGTGCCAGCAGCCTAGCGGGAGGGCTTCCCTACGAGCAGTACTTC
V gene: TRBV9
clone size: .
D gene: TRBD2
J gene: TRBJ2-7

CDR3 protein: CASSPGGDQPQHF
CDR3 DNA: TGTGCCAGCAGCCCCGGGGGGGATCAGCCCCAGCATTTT
V gene: TRBV3-1/TRBV3-2
clone size: few
D gene: .
J gene: TRBJ1-5

CDR3 protein: CASSYYMNTGELFF
CDR3 DNA: TGTGCCAGCAGTTACTATATGAACACCGGGGAGCTGTTTTTT
V gene: TRBV6-2/TRBV6-3
clone size: few
D gene: .
J gene: TRBJ2-2